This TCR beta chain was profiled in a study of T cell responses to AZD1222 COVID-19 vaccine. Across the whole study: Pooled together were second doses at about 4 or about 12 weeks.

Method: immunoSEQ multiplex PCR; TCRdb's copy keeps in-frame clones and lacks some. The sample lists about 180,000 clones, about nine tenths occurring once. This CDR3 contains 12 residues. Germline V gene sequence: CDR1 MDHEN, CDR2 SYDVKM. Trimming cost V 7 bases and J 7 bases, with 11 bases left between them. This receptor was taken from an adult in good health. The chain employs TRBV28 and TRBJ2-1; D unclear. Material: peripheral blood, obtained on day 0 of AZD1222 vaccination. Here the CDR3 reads CASTLYPNEQFF. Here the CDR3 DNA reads TGTGCCAGCACCCTTTACCCGAATGAGCAGTTCTTC.